What follows are 28 T cell receptor beta chains derived from one specimen sequenced in a study of radiotherapy plus CTLA-4 blockade in lung cancer. Data came from immunoSEQ multiplex PCR; TCRdb stores just in-frame clones and leaves some out. Seen here are 80,000 to 100,000 clones, under 85% observed once, and the top ten hold roughly 3.1%. The sample here was peripheral blood, taken from a patient treated with radiotherapy plus ipilimumab. These receptors were collected from a human donor with non-small cell lung cancer who had a partial response to radiotherapy plus ipilimumab. Some clones in this sample may be carry-over from other donors' samples.

The J gene is TRBJ2-7, the V gene TRBV7-8; 8 bases align to TRBD1. Germline trimming cut 5 bases from V and 0 bases from J; bases unmatched to any gene: 6. The length of the CDR3 is 15 residues. Germline V CDR1 and CDR2: SGHVS, FQNEAQ. The DNA for the CDR3 is TGTGCCAGCAGCCAGGGACAGGCCACCTCCTACGAGCAGTACTTC. Residues: CASSQGQATSYEQYF. The variable domain in full, completed from reference TRBV7-8 and TRBJ2-7, reads GAGVSQSPRYKVAKRGQDVALRCDPISGHVSLFWYQQALGQGPEFLTYFQNEAQLDKSGLPSDRFFAERPEGSVSTLKIQRTQQEDSAVYLCASSQGQATSYEQYFGPGTRLTVT.

This chain uses TRBV5-4 with TRBJ2-1; D is possibly TRBD1 (5 bases). CDR1 is SGHNT, CDR2 YYREEE, per germline (reference sequence). This CDR3 comprises 12 residues. V lost 3 bases, J lost 9 bases, and 10 bases lay in between. Here the CDR3 reads CASSSRVSEQFF. In nucleotides, the CDR3 is TGTGCCAGCAGCTCCAGGGTCTCTGAGCAGTTCTTC.

This rearrangement joins TRBV10-1 to TRBJ2-7; perhaps TRBD1 as D (6 bases). Trimming took 4 bases from V and 6 from J, leaving 13 bases between them. Germline CDR1 WNHNN, CDR2 SYGVQD (reference sequence). This CDR3 is built from 13 residues. CDR3 loop: CASSGTGSGEQYF. CDR3 coding DNA: TGCGCCAGCAGTGGTACAGGGTCGGGCGAGCAGTACTTC.

This chain links TRBV6-6 with TRBJ1-1; a weak D match, TRBD1 (5 bases). V dropped 6 bases and J dropped 0 bases, with 14 bases sitting between them. CDR1 and CDR2 (germline): MNHNY, SVGAGI (reference sequence). There are 15 residues in the CDR3. The CDR3 sequence: CASSPDSRLNTEAFF. The CDR3 nucleotides are TGTGCCAGCAGCCCCGACAGCAGACTGAACACTGAAGCTTTCTTT.

J is TRBJ2-6 and V is TRBV7-7; possibly TRBD1 for D (5 bases). CDR3 length: 16 residues. Germline V gives CDR1 SSHAT, CDR2 FNYEAQ (reference sequence). Trimming pared 5 bases from V and 5 bases from J, leaving 16 bases between. The DNA for the CDR3 is TGTGCCAGCAGCCCAGGTATAGCAGGGAGGGCCAACGTCCTGACTTTC. Translated, it gives CASSPGIAGRANVLTF. The whole variable domain, remainder taken from reference TRBV7-7 and TRBJ2-6, is GAGVSQSPRYKVTKRGQDVTLRCDPISSHATLYWYQQALGQGPEFLTYFNYEAQPDKSGLPSDRFSAERPEGSISTLTIQRTEQRDSAMYRCASSPGIAGRANVLTFGAGSRLTVL.

V is TRBV4-3 and J is TRBJ2-1; TRBD2 might be the D (5 bases). The length of the CDR3 is 15 residues. The V gene lost 0 bases and the J gene lost 7 bases, with 13 bases spanning the gap. Germline V lookup: CDR1 LGHNA, CDR2 YSLEER. CDR3 nucleotides: TGCGCCAGCAGCCAAGAGCCGCGGGTGGATAATGAGCAGTTCTTC. Translation gives CASSQEPRVDNEQFF.

This clone was counted between two and nine times. This chain uses TRBV10-1 with TRBJ2-5, with 7 bases matching TRBD1. V was pared by 2 bases and J by 5 bases, with 5 bases of the junction left unmatched. The CDR3 runs to 14 residues. CDR1 is WNHNN, CDR2 SYGVQD, per germline (reference sequence). The CDR3 is CASSEGQVFETQYF. The CDR3 DNA reads TGCGCCAGCAGTGAGGGACAGGTTTTCGAGACCCAGTACTTC.

The chain joins TRBV7-3 to TRBJ2-3; 14 nucleotides match TRBD2. Unmatched junction bases numbered 4, after V lost 4 bases and J lost 4 bases. The V gene's germline CDR1 is SGHTA and CDR2 FQGTGA. The CDR3 runs to 16 residues. In DNA, the CDR3 is TGTGCCAGCAGCTCGGGACTAGCGGGAGAAGCAGATACGCAGTATTTT. Translation gives CASSSGLAGEADTQYF.

V is TRBV14 and J is TRBJ1-4; 8 bases are a match to TRBD1. The CDR3 loop spans 17 amino acids. The germline V gene has CDR1 SGHDN and CDR2 FVKESK. V shed 8 bases, J shed 8 bases, and the junction held 19 bases outside the gene matches. CDR3 coding DNA: TGTGCCAGCCGCAACGCTCTAGCAGGGGGCTTTTGGGAAAAACTGTTTTTT. Residues: CASRNALAGGFWEKLFF.

The chain couples TRBV9 to TRBJ1-3, with 9 bases matching TRBD1. J gave up 4 bases and V 3 bases, and 2 bases lay outside the gene matches. CDR1 is SGDLS, CDR2 YYNGEE, per germline. CDR3 size: 14 residues. The CDR3 DNA sequence: TGTGCCAGCAGCGAAACAGGGGGCGGAAACACCATATATTTT. Translating it yields CASSETGGGNTIYF.

The gene calls are TRBV5-1 and TRBJ1-1; D perhaps matches TRBD1 (6 bases). The CDR3 contains 13 residues. Germline loops: CDR1 SGHRS, CDR2 YFSETQ. V was clipped by 7 bases and J by 1 base, with 11 bases between them. CDR3 in amino acids: CASGMTGNTEAFF. CDR3 nucleotides: TGCGCCAGCGGCATGACAGGGAACACTGAAGCTTTCTTT.

The V call is TRBV7-9, the J call TRBJ2-1, with a weak D call TRBD1 (5 bases). Germline-derived CDR1 and CDR2 are SEHNR and FQNEAQ (reference sequence). V was pared by 1 base and J by 6 bases, with 10 bases between. The CDR3 consists of 14 residues. The CDR3 DNA sequence: TGTGCCAGCAGCTTAGTGGCTGGGGCCAATGAGCAGTTCTTC. Translated: CASSLVAGANEQFF.

This clone came up a few times. The chain has TRBV19 and TRBJ2-1; a weak D match, TRBD1 (5 bases). CDR1 and CDR2 (germline): LNHDA, SQIVND (reference sequence). Trimming removed 5 bases from V and 8 bases from J, with 13 bases in between. This CDR3 has 13 residues. CDR3 sequence: CASSPRGAYEQFF. The DNA of the CDR3 is TGTGCCAGTAGTCCCCGTGGGGCGTATGAGCAGTTCTTC.

The rearrangement joins TRBV15 to TRBJ1-3; unclear D gene. V dropped 3 bases and J dropped 4 bases, with 10 bases sitting between them. CDR1 and CDR2 from the germline V gene are LNHNV and YYDKDF (reference sequence). CDR3 length: 14 amino acids. CDR3 region: CATSSRVMGNTIYF. CDR3 bases: TGTGCCACCAGCAGCCGGGTGATGGGAAACACCATATATTTT. The entire variable domain, with the rest obtained from reference TRBV15 and TRBJ1-3, is as follows: DAMVIQNPRYQVTQFGKPVTLSCSQTLNHNVMYWYQQKSSQAPKLLFHYYDKDFNNEADTPDNFQSRRPNTSFCFLDIRSPGLGDTAMYLCATSSRVMGNTIYFGEGSWLTVV.

This clone was recorded only once. The gene calls are TRBV11-2 and TRBJ2-6; a possible D gene is TRBD2 (6 bases). Germline lookup yields CDR1 SGHAT and CDR2 FQNNGV. V lost 3 bases to trimming and J lost 3 bases, with 12 bases between them. The CDR3 runs to 16 residues. CDR3 region: CASSFLGGGGANVLTF. The CDR3 nucleotides are TGTGCCAGCAGCTTCCTCGGGGGAGGTGGGGCCAACGTCCTGACTTTC.

The J gene is TRBJ1-1, the V gene TRBV5-1, with 9 positions matching TRBD1. The CDR3 runs to 14 residues. Per germline, CDR1 SGHRS and CDR2 YFSETQ. The V and J ends lost 3 bases and 5 bases, in that order; junction bases with no gene match: 5. CDR3 sequence: CASSWDREQTEAFF. Written as DNA, the CDR3 is TGCGCCAGCAGCTGGGACAGGGAGCAAACTGAAGCTTTCTTT.

This chain joins TRBV29-1 and TRBJ1-4; D possibly corresponds to TRBD1 (5 bases). With 4 bases removed from V and 0 bases from J, the gap between germline ends came to 18 bases. The CDR3 is 17 residues long. The germline gives CDR1 SQVTM, CDR2 ANQGSEA. CDR3 in amino acids: CSVGGVREGATNEKLFF. The CDR3 region has the DNA TGCAGCGTTGGGGGGGTCAGGGAAGGTGCAACTAATGAAAAACTGTTTTTT.

V gene TRBV7-9 combines with J gene TRBJ2-1; D might be TRBD2 (6 bases). The CDR3 has 14 amino acids. Germline V gene lookup returns CDR1 SEHNR and CDR2 FQNEAQ (reference sequence). The V gene lost 3 bases and the J gene lost 6 bases, with 12 bases spanning the gap. This CDR3 reads CASSFSAGINEQFF. The CDR3 coding sequence is TGTGCCAGCAGCTTTTCGGCGGGGATCAATGAGCAGTTCTTC. Full variable domain (missing parts from reference TRBV7-9 and TRBJ2-1): DTGVSQNPRHKITKRGQNVTFRCDPISEHNRLYWYRQTLGQGPEFLTYFQNEAQLEKSRLLSDRFSAERPKGSFSTLEIQRTEQGDSAMYLCASSFSAGINEQFFGPGTRLTVL.

The V gene is TRBV6-5, the J gene TRBJ2-3; 9 bases align to TRBD1. Germline loops: CDR1 MNHEY, CDR2 SVGAGI. V was pared by 8 bases and J by 3 bases, with 6 bases of the junction left unmatched. This CDR3 is 14 amino acids long. CDR3 loop: CASGQDRGTDTQYF. CDR3 nucleotide sequence: TGTGCCAGCGGTCAGGACAGGGGTACAGATACGCAGTATTTT.

The V call is TRBV11-3, the J call TRBJ2-7; D unclear. CDR1 and CDR2 (germline): SGHNT, YENEEA. The V and J ends lost 5 bases and 2 bases respectively, with 7 bases between them. CDR3 size: 12 residues. CDR3 nucleotide sequence: TGTGCCAGCAGCCCCAGGCCCTACGAGCAGTACTTC. This gives the protein CASSPRPYEQYF.

This chain uses TRBV9 with TRBJ1-3; D is ambiguous. CDR3 length equals 13 residues. The germline V gene has CDR1 SGDLS and CDR2 YYNGEE. Trimming cost V 9 bases and J 0 bases, with 10 bases left between them. CDR3: CANERGSGNTIYF. The CDR3 coding sequence is TGTGCCAACGAGCGGGGCTCTGGAAACACCATATATTTT.

The rearrangement joins TRBV28 to TRBJ2-6; D perhaps matches TRBD1 (6 bases). CDR1 and CDR2 from the germline V gene are MDHEN and SYDVKM. Between the trimmed V and J ends, which lost 6 bases and 0 bases, there was a span of 12 bases. This CDR3 is built from 16 residues. For the CDR3, the DNA is TGTGCCAGCAGGAAAACAGGGAGCTCTGGGGCCAACGTCCTGACTTTC. Its protein is CASRKTGSSGANVLTF.

The chain recombines TRBV11-3 with TRBJ2-5; D not certain. The V end was cut by 3 bases, the J end by 5 bases, with 13 bases between. The CDR3 loop spans 14 amino acids. The germline gives CDR1 SGHNT, CDR2 YENEEA. CDR3 loop: CASSFGGSVETQYF. The CDR3 nucleotides read TGTGCCAGCAGCTTCGGTGGTTCTGTGGAGACCCAGTACTTC.

The chain links TRBV7-8 to TRBJ2-1; 7 nucleotides line up with TRBD2. Losses at the gene ends were 5 bases for V and 7 bases for J; bases not matched to a gene: 14. Germline CDR1 SGHVS, CDR2 FQNEAQ. This CDR3 is 16 amino acids long. As DNA, the CDR3 is TGTGCCAGCAGCCCCACTCGAGGCGGGAGTTCGAATGAGCAGTTCTTC. Amino acid sequence: CASSPTRGGSSNEQFF.

The chain combines TRBV2 with TRBJ2-3; D remains unclear. The germline V gene has CDR1 SNHLY and CDR2 FYNNEI. Trimming removed 3 bases at V and 5 bases at J, with 6 bases between. CDR3 length: 12 amino acids. The CDR3 nucleotides are TGTGCCAGCAGTGATACAGTAGATACGCAGTATTTT. The encoded protein is CASSDTVDTQYF. Drawing the rest from reference TRBV2 and TRBJ2-3, the complete variable domain is EPEVTQTPSHQVTQMGQEVILRCVPISNHLYFYWYRQILGQKVEFLVSFYNNEISEKSEIFDDQFSVERPDGSNFTLKIRSTKLEDSAMYFCASSDTVDTQYFGPGTRLTVL.

The rearrangement uses TRBV9 and TRBJ1-1, with no clear D. The CDR3 length is 13 residues. Trimming removed 3 bases at V and 9 bases at J, with 15 bases between. Germline CDR1 reads SGDLS; CDR2 reads YYNGEE. CDR3 region: CASSAGSRLQAFF. The CDR3 DNA reads as TGTGCCAGCAGCGCCGGGTCTCGGTTACAAGCTTTCTTT.

The V gene is TRBV25-1, the J gene TRBJ1-2; 9 nucleotides align to TRBD1. CDR1 is MGHDK, CDR2 SYGVNS, per germline. This CDR3 is 13 amino acids long. J lost 11 bases, V lost 1 base, and 5 bases had no gene match. The CDR3: CASSEWDRERYTF. In DNA, the CDR3 is TGTGCCAGCAGTGAATGGGACAGGGAAAGGTACACCTTC.

The chain is built from TRBV7-3 and TRBJ2-6, with 9 bases identical to TRBD1. Per germline, CDR1 SGHTA and CDR2 FQGTGA. The trim removed 6 bases at V and 0 bases at J, leaving 3 bases unmatched. The CDR3 is made up of 16 amino acids. The CDR3 is CASSRQGGSGANVLTF. The CDR3 coding sequence is TGTGCCAGCAGTCGACAGGGGGGCTCTGGGGCCAACGTCCTGACTTTC.